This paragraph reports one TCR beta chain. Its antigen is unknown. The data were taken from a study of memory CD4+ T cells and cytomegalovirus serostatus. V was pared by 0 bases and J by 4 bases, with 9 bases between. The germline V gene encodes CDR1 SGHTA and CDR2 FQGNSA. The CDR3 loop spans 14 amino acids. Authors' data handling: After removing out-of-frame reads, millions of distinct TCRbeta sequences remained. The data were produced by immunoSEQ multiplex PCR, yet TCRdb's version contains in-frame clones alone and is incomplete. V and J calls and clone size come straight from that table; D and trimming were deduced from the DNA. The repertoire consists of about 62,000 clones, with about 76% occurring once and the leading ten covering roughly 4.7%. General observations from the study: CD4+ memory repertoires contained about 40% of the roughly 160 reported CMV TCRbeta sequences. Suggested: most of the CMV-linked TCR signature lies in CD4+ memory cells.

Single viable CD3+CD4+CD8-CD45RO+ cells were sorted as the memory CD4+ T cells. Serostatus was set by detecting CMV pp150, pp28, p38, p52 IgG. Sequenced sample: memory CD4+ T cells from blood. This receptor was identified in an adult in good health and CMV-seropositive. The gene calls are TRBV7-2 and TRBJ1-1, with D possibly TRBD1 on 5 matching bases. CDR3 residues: CASSLALGGTEAFF. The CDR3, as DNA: TGTGCCAGCAGCTTAGCGCTGGGGGGCACTGAAGCTTTCTTT.